Shown below are 25 T cell receptor beta chains from a single sample sequenced in a study of cytomegalovirus exposure and HLA in healthy donors. Assay used: immunoSEQ multiplex PCR; TCRdb lists only in-frame clones, some missing. The table shows roughly 150,000 clones, with approximately 91% occurring only once. The specimen was PBMCs. The receptor set was obtained from a woman younger than 35 in good health and CMV-seropositive.

The chain links TRBV14 to TRBJ2-7; D is possibly TRBD2 (5 bases). Germline loops: CDR1 SGHDN, CDR2 FVKESK. The CDR3 sequence is 11 residues long. V was trimmed by 4 bases and J by 12 bases, leaving 13 bases between them. The DNA of the CDR3 is TGTGCCAGCAGCCTAGGAGGTATTAGGTACTTC. Translating it yields CASSLGGIRYF.

V usage is TRBV11-3 and J usage is TRBJ2-2, with 8 nucleotides matching TRBD1. V lost 5 bases and J lost 6; bases outside the gene matches: 8. CDR1 is SGHNT, CDR2 YENEEA, per germline. The CDR3 runs 15 residues. CDR3 bases: TGTGCCAGCAGCCGCAGGACAGGGAATGCCGGGGAGCTGTTTTTT. Its translation: CASSRRTGNAGELFF.

Notes on this clone: Mismatch with germline at one junction end may stem from a read error. The chain carries TRBV29-1 and TRBJ2-7, with TRBD2 matching over 8 bases. CDR3 length equals 15 residues. Germline V gene lookup returns CDR1 SQVTM and CDR2 ANQGSEA. CDR3 protein: CSVEVPSGSGYEQYF. In nucleotides, the CDR3 is TGCAGCGTCGAAGTTCCTAGCGGGTCTGGCTACGAGCAGTACTTC.

The V and J genes are TRBV29-1 and TRBJ2-1; 11 nucleotides align to TRBD2. Trimming cost V 6 bases and J 3 bases; bases outside gene matches: 4. This CDR3 spans 14 amino acids. The germline V gene encodes CDR1 SQVTM and CDR2 ANQGSEA. The CDR3: CSVRLAGFYNEQFF. CDR3 DNA sequence: TGCAGCGTCCGACTAGCGGGATTCTACAATGAGCAGTTCTTC.

The V gene is TRBV29-1, the J gene TRBJ2-1, with D perhaps TRBD2 (5 bases). There are 11 residues in the CDR3. The ends were cut back, 5 bases at V and 7 bases at J, with 9 bases in the middle. Germline V gene sequence: CDR1 SQVTM, CDR2 ANQGSEA. Written as DNA, the CDR3 is TGCAGCGTTCCTCTAGCAAATGAGCAGTTCTTC. It specifies CSVPLANEQFF.

This rearrangement joins TRBV6-5 to TRBJ2-7, with a weak D call TRBD1 (6 bases). V was clipped by 4 bases and J by 2 bases, with 9 bases between them. The CDR3 consists of 13 residues. From germline, CDR1 is MNHEY and CDR2 SVGAGI. The CDR3 loop reads CASSSGATYEQYF. The CDR3 nucleotides read TGTGCCAGCAGTTCAGGGGCGACCTACGAGCAGTACTTC.

The rearrangement joins TRBV18 to TRBJ1-4; the D gene is possibly TRBD1 (6 bases). Germline CDR1 is KGHSH and CDR2 is LQKENI. V gave up 6 bases and J gave up 8 bases, with 28 bases separating them. The CDR3 totals 18 residues. CDR3 sequence reads: CASSSTGDQIKMAEKLFF. CDR3 in DNA: TGTGCCAGCTCGTCGACAGGTGACCAGATAAAGATGGCGGAAAAACTGTTTTTT.

The chain links TRBV7-9 to TRBJ2-7, with D possibly matching TRBD2 (5 bases). V was shortened by 8 bases and J by 0 bases, with 8 bases between the two germline ends. Germline loops: CDR1 SEHNR, CDR2 FQNEAQ (reference sequence). There are 12 residues in the CDR3. The CDR3: CASGRDSYEQYF. The CDR3 DNA follows: TGTGCCAGCGGCCGGGACTCCTACGAGCAGTACTTC.

The rearrangement joins TRBV10-2 to TRBJ1-2; TRBD1 is a possible D gene (5 bases). The V and J ends lost 3 bases and 0 bases respectively, with 17 bases between them. Per the germline V gene, CDR1 is WSHSY and CDR2 is SAAADI. CDR3 length: 17 amino acids. CDR3 region: CASSEGGAALANYGYTF. The CDR3 bases are TGCGCCAGCAGTGAAGGTGGGGCAGCCTTAGCTAACTATGGCTACACCTTC.

The rearrangement joins TRBV19 to TRBJ1-1; D gene ambiguous. V shed 7 bases and J shed 5 bases, with 14 bases lying between them. CDR1 is LNHDA and CDR2 is SQIVND in the germline V gene (reference sequence). The length of the CDR3 is 13 residues. The CDR3, as DNA: TGTGCCAGTACGATCCAAGGGAGGACTGAAGCTTTCTTT. Protein product: CASTIQGRTEAFF.

V and J are TRBV23-1 and TRBJ2-6, with a weak D call TRBD1 (5 bases). TRBV23-1 is an ORF; its function is uncertain. This CDR3 is built from 17 residues. Trimming left V 0 bases short and J 3 bases short, with 12 bases between. CDR3 loop: CASSQSGRAVGANVLTF. For the CDR3, the DNA is TGCGCCAGCAGTCAATCGGGCAGGGCGGTTGGGGCCAACGTCCTGACTTTC.

The chain has TRBV10-3 and TRBJ1-2, with 7 nucleotides matching TRBD1. CDR1 is ENHRY, CDR2 SYGVKD, per germline. The CDR3 runs to 15 residues. V shed 3 bases, J shed 10 bases, and the junction held 14 bases outside the gene matches. CDR3 sequence: CAISDRASQTGSYTF. The CDR3 bases are TGTGCCATCAGTGACAGAGCAAGTCAGACAGGGTCCTACACCTTC.

The J gene is TRBJ1-2, the V gene TRBV6-1, with 11 bases matching TRBD1. With V trimmed by 10 bases and J by 2 bases, 6 bases remained unmatched. Germline V lookup: CDR1 MNHNS, CDR2 SASEGT. The CDR3 consists of 14 residues. Here the CDR3 DNA reads TGTGCCACCAACCGGGACAGGGGGAACTATGGCTACACCTTC. This sequence encodes CATNRDRGNYGYTF.

The chain recombines TRBV18 with TRBJ1-1; D is unclear. The length of the CDR3 is 14 residues. Trimming stripped 0 bases from V and 1 base from J, with 6 bases between. Per the germline V gene, CDR1 is KGHSH and CDR2 is LQKENI. The CDR3 here is CASSPPFGNTEAFF. DNA for the CDR3: TGTGCCAGCTCACCACCATTCGGGAACACTGAAGCTTTCTTT.

The gene calls are TRBV28 and TRBJ1-2; D is uncertain. CDR3 length: 14 residues. With 5 bases removed from V and 4 bases from J, the gap between germline ends came to 14 bases. Germline values: CDR1 MDHEN, CDR2 SYDVKM. CDR3 amino acids: CASSPHTGSYGYTF. CDR3 DNA: TGTGCCAGCAGTCCCCACACCGGGAGCTATGGCTACACCTTC.

This CDR3 is CAWSAYGGASGNTIYF. Written as DNA, the CDR3 is TGTGCCTGGAGCGCCTATGGGGGGGCCTCTGGAAACACCATATATTTT. V is TRBV30 and J is TRBJ1-3, with D maybe TRBD1 (6 bases). The V and J ends lost 3 bases and 0 bases respectively, with 15 bases between them. The germline V gene encodes CDR1 GTSNPN and CDR2 SVGIG (reference sequence). This CDR3 has 16 residues.

The genes are TRBV10-3 and TRBJ2-5, with D possibly matching TRBD2 (6 bases). Germline V CDR1 and CDR2: ENHRY, SYGVKD. V gave up 4 bases and J gave up 5 bases, with 17 bases separating them. CDR3 length: 15 amino acids. The CDR3 sequence is CAISGVSGVDETQYF. CDR3 bases: TGTGCCATCAGTGGGGTGTCGGGAGTAGATGAGACCCAGTACTTC.

V gene TRBV5-1 combines with J gene TRBJ2-3; 10 nucleotides agree with TRBD2. Germline CDR1 is SGHRS and CDR2 is YFSETQ. Losses at the gene ends were 3 bases for V and 4 bases for J; bases not matched to a gene: 11. The CDR3 is 17 amino acids. DNA of the CDR3: TGCGCCAGCAGCTCGCCCCTAGCGGGAGCGGTTTCAGATACGCAGTATTTT. Protein sequence: CASSSPLAGAVSDTQYF.

The V and J genes are TRBV7-2 and TRBJ2-7; tentatively, D is TRBD2 (5 bases). Trimming took 5 bases from V and 3 from J, leaving 14 bases between them. Germline-derived CDR1 and CDR2 are SGHTA and FQGNSA. The CDR3 length is 14 residues. This chain's CDR3 is CASSLDNGVYEQYF. In DNA, the CDR3 is TGTGCCAGCAGCCTGGATAACGGGGTCTACGAGCAGTACTTC.

The CDR3 spells CASSLGWQGADTGELFF. CDR3 DNA sequence: TGCGCCAGCAGCCTGGGTTGGCAGGGGGCGGACACCGGGGAGCTGTTTTTT. V and J are TRBV5-1 and TRBJ2-2; TRBD1 aligns across 8 bases. CDR1 is SGHRS, CDR2 YFSETQ, per germline. The CDR3 has 17 residues. The junction had 11 bases not matched to a gene; V was cut back by 4 bases and J by 3 bases.

This chain joins TRBV11-3 and TRBJ1-1; no firm D call. Germline values: CDR1 SGHNT, CDR2 YENEEA. This CDR3 region has 14 residues. The V end was cut by 0 bases, the J end by 4 bases, with 9 bases between. CDR3: CASSLDRPGTEAFF. CDR3 DNA: TGTGCCAGCAGCTTAGATCGACCGGGCACTGAAGCTTTCTTT.

J is TRBJ2-1 and V is TRBV5-6; the D gene is possibly TRBD2 (6 bases). The V end was cut by 2 bases, the J end by 4 bases, with 7 bases between. The CDR3 has 13 amino acids. CDR1 and CDR2 (germline): SGHDT, YYEEEE. The CDR3 loop is CASSFGTYNEQFF. Written as DNA, the CDR3 is TGTGCCAGCAGCTTCGGGACTTACAATGAGCAGTTCTTC.

The rearrangement links TRBV11-3 to TRBJ2-7, with a possible D match to TRBD1 (6 bases). Germline V gene data show CDR1 as SGHNT and CDR2 as YENEEA. The CDR3 has 13 amino acids. With 7 bases removed from V and 1 base from J, the gap between germline ends came to 11 bases. CDR3 DNA: TGTGCCAGCACCGCGGACAGTTCCTACGAGCAGTACTTC. As protein: CASTADSSYEQYF.

The rearrangement links TRBV6-5 to TRBJ2-7; TRBD2 matches at 11 bases. There are 16 residues in the CDR3. V gave up 0 bases and J gave up 0 bases; unmatched junction bases: 1. The germline CDR1 and CDR2 sequences are MNHEY and SVGAGI. The CDR3 sequence: CASSYSTSGISYEQYF. The CDR3 DNA is TGTGCCAGCAGTTACTCGACTAGCGGGATCTCCTACGAGCAGTACTTC.

The V call is TRBV6-5, the J call TRBJ2-1; 8 nucleotides match TRBD2. Unmatched junction bases numbered 8, after V lost 6 bases and J lost 4 bases. The germline V gene encodes CDR1 MNHEY and CDR2 SVGAGI. The CDR3 spans 15 residues. The CDR3 is CASRPDQREYNEQFF. The CDR3 region has the DNA TGTGCCAGCAGACCTGACCAGCGGGAGTACAATGAGCAGTTCTTC.